The source of this TCR beta chain is a study of blood T cell repertoires in COVID-19. Looking at the study overall: Sites in the United States, Italy and Spain provided acute and convalescent COVID-19 samples. PBMCs, B-cell-depleted T cells, or T cells were the source of the cDNA or gDNA that made up the material.

Generated by immunoSEQ multiplex PCR, the TCRdb table keeps only in-frame clones and is missing some. The sample has some 150,000 clones; 65% to 90% are singletons. The V gene's germline CDR1 is SGDLS and CDR2 YYNGEE. The CDR3 is 16 residues long. V was trimmed by 4 bases and J by 7 bases, leaving 18 bases between them. Input material: peripheral blood. This clonotype originated in a woman in her fifties or sixties with acute or convalescent COVID-19. V gene TRBV9 combines with J gene TRBJ1-6; no definite D call. CDR3 residues: CASSSTALAGNSPLHF. CDR3 DNA: TGTGCCAGCAGCTCCACGGCCCTCGCGGGAAATTCACCCCTCCACTTT.